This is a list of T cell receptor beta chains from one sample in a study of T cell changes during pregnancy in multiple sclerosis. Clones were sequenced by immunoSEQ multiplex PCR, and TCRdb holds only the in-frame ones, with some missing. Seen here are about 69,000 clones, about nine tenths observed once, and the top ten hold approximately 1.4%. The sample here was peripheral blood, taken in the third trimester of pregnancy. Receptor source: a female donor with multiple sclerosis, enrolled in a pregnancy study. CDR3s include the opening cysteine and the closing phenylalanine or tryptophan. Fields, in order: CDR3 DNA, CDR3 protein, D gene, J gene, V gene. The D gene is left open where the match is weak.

CDR3nt: TGTGCCAGCAGCTTAGGTCCTGTCTCCTACAATGAGCAGTTCTTC
CDR3aa: CASSLGPVSYNEQFF
d_gene: -
j_gene: TRBJ2-1
v_gene: TRBV7-2

CDR3nt: TGTGCCATCAGGAACCCGGGACAGGGAGACAATGAGCAGTTCTTC
CDR3aa: CAIRNPGQGDNEQFF
d_gene: TRBD1
j_gene: TRBJ2-1
v_gene: TRBV10-3

CDR3nt: TGTGCCAGCAGCTTAGTAGCGAATCAGCCCCAGCATTTT
CDR3aa: CASSLVANQPQHF
d_gene: -
j_gene: TRBJ1-5
v_gene: TRBV7-2

CDR3nt: TGCGCCAGCAGCTTGGAGGGGACAGGGTCCTACGAGCAGTACTTC
CDR3aa: CASSLEGTGSYEQYF
d_gene: TRBD1
j_gene: TRBJ2-7
v_gene: TRBV5-1

CDR3nt: TGCGCCAGCAGCTTGCGGGGAGCAGATACGCAGTATTTT
CDR3aa: CASSLRGADTQYF
d_gene: -
j_gene: TRBJ2-3
v_gene: TRBV5-1

CDR3nt: TGTGCCAGCAGTTACGTGACAGGGAGGGATACGCAGTATTTT
CDR3aa: CASSYVTGRDTQYF
d_gene: -
j_gene: TRBJ2-3
v_gene: TRBV6-5

CDR3nt: TGTGCCAGCAGCCCCCTGACCGGGGGGATACGTCAGCCCCAGCATTTT
CDR3aa: CASSPLTGGIRQPQHF
d_gene: -
j_gene: TRBJ1-5
v_gene: TRBV7-8

CDR3nt: TGCAGTGCTGGGGGCAGGTATGGCTACACCTTC
CDR3aa: CSAGGRYGYTF
d_gene: -
j_gene: TRBJ1-2
v_gene: TRBV20-1

CDR3nt: TGTGCCAGCAGCTTGCCAGGGGTGGATGGCTACACCTTC
CDR3aa: CASSLPGVDGYTF
d_gene: -
j_gene: TRBJ1-2
v_gene: TRBV5-4

CDR3nt: TGTGCCAGCAGCTTAGTGCTCGCAGGGGCGCCAGGTGAGCAGTTCTTC
CDR3aa: CASSLVLAGAPGEQFF
d_gene: -
j_gene: TRBJ2-1
v_gene: TRBV7-9

CDR3nt: TGTGCCAGCAGCTTATCTGCAGCCTACGAGCAGTACTTC
CDR3aa: CASSLSAAYEQYF
d_gene: -
j_gene: TRBJ2-7
v_gene: TRBV7-2

CDR3nt: TGTGCCAGTAGTAGGCAAGAAGGACAGGCTGGCTATGGCTACACCTTC
CDR3aa: CASSRQEGQAGYGYTF
d_gene: TRBD1
j_gene: TRBJ1-2
v_gene: TRBV19

CDR3nt: TGTGCCAGCAGCCCCGACAGACTCTCCTACGAGCAGTACTTC
CDR3aa: CASSPDRLSYEQYF
d_gene: -
j_gene: TRBJ2-7
v_gene: TRBV6-5

CDR3nt: TGTGCCAGCAGCGCCTTCGGACAGGACGAAGCTTTCTTT
CDR3aa: CASSAFGQDEAFF
d_gene: TRBD1
j_gene: TRBJ1-1
v_gene: TRBV2

CDR3nt: TGTGCCAGCAGTTTGCAGGGTACCTCCTACGAGCAGTACTTC
CDR3aa: CASSLQGTSYEQYF
d_gene: -
j_gene: TRBJ2-7
v_gene: TRBV28

CDR3nt: TGTGCCAGCAGCTTGCGTATCGGGGAAGCCACTGAAGCTTTCTTT
CDR3aa: CASSLRIGEATEAFF
d_gene: -
j_gene: TRBJ1-1
v_gene: TRBV5-4